This T cell receptor beta chain was identified in a study of circulating and synovial CD4+ cells in juvenile arthritis. Of note for this clone: Its matching antigen is unknown.

Study conclusions and caveats: Traditional Vbeta family usage analysis missed the pathogenic-like versus bulk difference. T cell genome counts differed by at least an order of magnitude between CPL and CD4 samples.

Using immunoSEQ multiplex PCR, the repertoire was profiled, and TCRdb retains in-frame clones only, with some absent. The sample lists roughly 2,000 clones; roughly 90% were seen once. Circulating pathogenic-like lymphocytes came from less than 10 mL of blood per patient. This CDR3 has 14 residues. V lost 7 bases, J lost 8 bases, and 20 bases lay in between. Germline CDR1 is MNHEY and CDR2 is SVGAGI. The specimen was HLA-DR+ CD4+ T cells from blood. Subset in this sample: circulating pathogenic-like lymphocytes, sorted as HLA-DR+CD14-CD3+CD4+CD25low/- blood T cells. This receptor was obtained from a human patient with juvenile idiopathic arthritis. Some clones in this sample may be carry-over from other donors' samples. This chain links TRBV6-5 with TRBJ1-2; D unclear. CDR3 residues: CASTRSSSAGGYTF. The DNA for the CDR3 is TGTGCCAGCACCCGGAGTTCTTCCGCTGGAGGCTACACCTTC.